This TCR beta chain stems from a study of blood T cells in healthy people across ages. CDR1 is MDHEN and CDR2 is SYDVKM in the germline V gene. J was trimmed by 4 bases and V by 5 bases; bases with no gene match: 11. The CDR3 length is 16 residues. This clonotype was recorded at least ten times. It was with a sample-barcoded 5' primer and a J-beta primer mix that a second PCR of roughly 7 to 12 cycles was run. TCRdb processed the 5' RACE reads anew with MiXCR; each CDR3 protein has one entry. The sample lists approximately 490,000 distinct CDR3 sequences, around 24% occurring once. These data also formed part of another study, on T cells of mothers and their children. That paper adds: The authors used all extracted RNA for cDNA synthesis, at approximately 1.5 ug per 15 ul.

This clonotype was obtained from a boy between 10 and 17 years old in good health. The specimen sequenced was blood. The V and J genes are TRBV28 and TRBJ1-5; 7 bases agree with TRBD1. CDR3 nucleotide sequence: TGTGCCAGCAGTCGCCGGGACAGTTTAATTAATCAGCCCCAGCATTTT. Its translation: CASSRRDSLINQPQHF.